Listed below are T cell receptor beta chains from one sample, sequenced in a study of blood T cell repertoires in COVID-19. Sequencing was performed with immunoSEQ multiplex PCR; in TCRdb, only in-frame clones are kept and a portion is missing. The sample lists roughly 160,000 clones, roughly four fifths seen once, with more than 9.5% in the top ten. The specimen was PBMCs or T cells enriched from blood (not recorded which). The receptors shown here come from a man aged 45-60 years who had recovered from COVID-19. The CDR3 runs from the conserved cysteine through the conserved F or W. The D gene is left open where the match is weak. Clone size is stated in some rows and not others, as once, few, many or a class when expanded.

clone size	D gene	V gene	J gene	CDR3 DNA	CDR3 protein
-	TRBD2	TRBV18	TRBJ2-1	TGTGCCAGCTCACCCCCGGGACTAGAATACAATGAGCAGTTCTTC	CASSPPGLEYNEQFF
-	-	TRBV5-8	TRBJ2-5	TGTGCCAGCAGCTTGAAGGGGCTGGAGACCCAGTACTTC	CASSLKGLETQYF
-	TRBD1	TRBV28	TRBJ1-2	TGTGCCAGCACCCTACGCGCGACAGGGGACGGCTACACCTTC	CASTLRATGDGYTF
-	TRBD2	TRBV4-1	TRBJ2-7	TGCGCCAGCAGCGCTAGCGGGAGGACCTCCTACGAGCAGTACTTC	CASSASGRTSYEQYF
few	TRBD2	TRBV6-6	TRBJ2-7	TGTGCCAGCAAACTTAGCGGGAGGGGGAGCGAGCAGTACTTC	CASKLSGRGSEQYF
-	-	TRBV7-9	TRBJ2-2	TGTGCCAGCAGCTTCGAGGTTAACACCGGGGAGCTGTTTTTT	CASSFEVNTGELFF
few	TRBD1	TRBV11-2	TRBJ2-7	TGTGCCAGCAGCTTAGTAGCAGGGCCCAGGGGGGAGCAGTACTTC	CASSLVAGPRGEQYF
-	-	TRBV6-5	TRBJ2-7	TGTGCCAGCAGTATGAGCGGGCAGTACGAGCAGTACTTC	CASSMSGQYEQYF
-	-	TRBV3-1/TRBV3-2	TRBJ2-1	TGTGCCAGCAGCCAAAGACTGGAACCCTACAATGAGCAGTTCTTC	CASSQRLEPYNEQFF
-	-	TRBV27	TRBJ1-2	TGTGCCAGTGGGGATGGACAAGGGGGAAGGGGCTACACCTTC	CASGDGQGGRGYTF
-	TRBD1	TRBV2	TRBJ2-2	TGTGCCAGCAGTCCCCCCGGGACAGAGATCACCGGGGAGCTGTTTTTT	CASSPPGTEITGELFF
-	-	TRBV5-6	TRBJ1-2	TGTGCCAGCAGCCCGGGACACGCTAACTATGGCTACACCTTC	CASSPGHANYGYTF
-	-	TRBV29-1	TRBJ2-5	TGCAGCGTTGTGGCAAAAAGTGAGACCCAGTACTTC	CSVVAKSETQYF
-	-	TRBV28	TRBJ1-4	TGTGCCAGCAGGTCCCTCCGCAGGTTAACTAATGAAAAACTGTTTTTT	CASRSLRRLTNEKLFF
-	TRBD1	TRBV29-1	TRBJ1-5	TGCAGCGCCCGGGGACAGGTCACAGGTCAGCCCCAGCATTTT	CSARGQVTGQPQHF
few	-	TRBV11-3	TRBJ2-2	TGTGCCAGCAGCCCCCTACAGGGAACCGGGGAGCTGTTTTTT	CASSPLQGTGELFF
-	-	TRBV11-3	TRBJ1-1	TGTGCCAGCAGCGTCAGGGGTCTTAACAGTGAAGCTTTCTTT	CASSVRGLNSEAFF
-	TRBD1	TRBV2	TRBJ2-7	TGTGCCACCCTCAGAGGGACAGAGGCCTACGAGCAGTACTTC	CATLRGTEAYEQYF
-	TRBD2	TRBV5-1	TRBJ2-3	TGCGCCAGCAGCTTGAATCCGGGGCTCGCGGGGGGGAGCACAGATACGCAGTATTTT	CASSLNPGLAGGSTDTQYF
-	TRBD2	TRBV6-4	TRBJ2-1	TGTGCCAGCGCTGACCTAGCGGCGCTCACCTACAATGAGCAGTTCTTC	CASADLAALTYNEQFF
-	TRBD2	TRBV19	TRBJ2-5	TGTGCCAGTAGACTAGCGGGCGCTCGCCAAGAGACCCAGTACTTC	CASRLAGARQETQYF
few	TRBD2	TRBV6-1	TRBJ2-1	TGTGCCAGCAGTGAATTAGGGACTAGCGGGAGTGGTTTCTTC	CASSELGTSGSGFF
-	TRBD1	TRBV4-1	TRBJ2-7	TGCGCCAGCAGCCAAGATCCTTCGACAGGGCGCGAGCAGTACTTC	CASSQDPSTGREQYF
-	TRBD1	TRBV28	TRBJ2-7	TGTGCCAGCAGCATTTCGGACAGGGGAAGGGACGAGCAGTACTTC	CASSISDRGRDEQYF
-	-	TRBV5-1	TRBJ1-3	TGCGCCAGCAGCTTGGACAGGTCGAGCTCTGGAAACACCATATATTTT	CASSLDRSSSGNTIYF
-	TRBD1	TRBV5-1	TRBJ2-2	TGCGCCAGCAGCCTATCGGGACAGTGGACCGGGGAGCTGTTTTTT	CASSLSGQWTGELFF
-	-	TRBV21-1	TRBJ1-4	TGTGCCAGCAGCAAAGCGCGCCAATGTGCAACTAATGAAAAACTGTTTTTT	CASSKARQCATNEKLFF
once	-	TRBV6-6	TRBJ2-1	TGTGCCAGCAGTTACTCGCCCGGTGACAATGAGCAGTTCTTC	CASSYSPGDNEQFF
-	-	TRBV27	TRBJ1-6	TGTGCCAGCAGGGATTTTTACGGGATGCCCAGCTCACCCCTCCACTTT	CASRDFYGMPSSPLHF
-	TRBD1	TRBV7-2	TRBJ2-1	TGTGCCAGCAGCTTAGAAGGAACAGGGGACCGTGAGCAGTTCTTC	CASSLEGTGDREQFF
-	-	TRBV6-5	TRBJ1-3	TGTGCCAGCAGTTACACGCAGGGCAACACCATATATTTT	CASSYTQGNTIYF
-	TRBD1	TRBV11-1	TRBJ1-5	TGTGCCAGCAGCTCGGGGAAAGAGACAGGGAATCAGCCCCAGCATTTT	CASSSGKETGNQPQHF
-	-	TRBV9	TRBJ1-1	TGTGCCAGCAGCTCGGGAGGCGGACCGTTCACTGAAGCTTTCTTT	CASSSGGGPFTEAFF
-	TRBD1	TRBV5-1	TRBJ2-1	TGCGCCAGCAGCCTACTCTCCACAGGGGGCGCGTTGGTGACCAAGGAGCAGTTCTTC	CASSLLSTGGALVTKEQFF
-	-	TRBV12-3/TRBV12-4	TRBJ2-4	TGTGCCACCCGCGGGCTAGCGAGCATTCAGTACTTC	CATRGLASIQYF
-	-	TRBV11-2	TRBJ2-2	TGTGCCAGCAGCTTAGGGATCTCCGGGGCCGGGGAGCTGTTTTTT	CASSLGISGAGELFF
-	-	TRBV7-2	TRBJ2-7	TGTGCCAGCAGCTTATTGTTTCCAAACGAGCAGTACTTC	CASSLLFPNEQYF
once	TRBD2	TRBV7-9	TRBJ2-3	TGTGCCAGCAGCGCTAGCGGGAGCACAGATACGCAGTATTTT	CASSASGSTDTQYF
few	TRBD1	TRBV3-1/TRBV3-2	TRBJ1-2	TGTGCCAGCAGCCCTTGGACAGGGGAATACGGCTACACCTTC	CASSPWTGEYGYTF
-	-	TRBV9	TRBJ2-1	TGTGCCAGCAGTAGAGTATTGGGCGATGAGCAGTTCTTC	CASSRVLGDEQFF
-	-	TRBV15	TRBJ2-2	TGTGCCACCAGCAGGAGGCCCCGTGCCACCGGGGAGCTGTTTTTT	CATSRRPRATGELFF
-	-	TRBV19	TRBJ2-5	TGTGCCAGTAGTAACTTCCAAGAGACCCAGTACTTC	CASSNFQETQYF
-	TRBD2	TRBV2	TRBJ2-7	TGTGCCAGCAGGACTACTAGCGGGGGTTACGAGCAGTACTTC	CASRTTSGGYEQYF
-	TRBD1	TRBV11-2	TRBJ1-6	TGTGCCAGCAGCTTAAGGGGGGACAGTAGTACCTCACCCCTCCACTTT	CASSLRGDSSTSPLHF
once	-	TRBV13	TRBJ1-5	TGTGCCAGCAGCTTACGCCGGGGGAGCAATCAGCCCCAGCATTTT	CASSLRRGSNQPQHF